These 23 T cell receptor beta chains were all obtained from the same sample, sequenced in a study of cytomegalovirus exposure and HLA in healthy donors. In the PCR, 60 Vbeta and 13 Jbeta primers were used. Sequencing used immunoSEQ multiplex PCR; TCRdb keeps in-frame clones, though not all of them. This table holds more than 60,000 clones, 80% found once. Specimen: PBMCs. The source of these receptors is a woman aged 25 to 39 in good health and CMV-seronegative.

The chain joins TRBV30 to TRBJ2-1, with 10 bases aligning to TRBD2. This CDR3 region has 15 residues. Germline CDR1 is GTSNPN and CDR2 is SVGIG (reference sequence). J lost 5 bases, V lost 0 bases, and 4 bases had no gene match. CDR3 DNA: TGTGCCTGGAGTGTACTAACTAGCGGGAACAATGAGCAGTTCTTC. Translating it yields CAWSVLTSGNNEQFF.

This chain connects TRBV1 to TRBJ2-7; the listed D gene, TRBD2, was not tested against the DNA. TRBV1 is a documented pseudogene. This CDR3 has 14 amino acids. CDR3 DNA: TGCACCAGCAGCCAAGAACACGGACTCTACGAGCAGTACTTC. It yields the protein CTSSQEHGLYEQYF.

This clone appeared a single time. The V gene is TRBV30, the J gene TRBJ1-1, with no clear D. The V gene lost 3 bases and the J gene lost 4 bases, with 9 bases spanning the gap. CDR1 is GTSNPN and CDR2 is SVGIG in the germline V gene (reference sequence). The CDR3 loop spans 12 amino acids. The CDR3 region has the DNA TGTGCCTGGAGGTTTGCCAGCACTGAAGCTTTCTTT. This gives the protein CAWRFASTEAFF. Supplemented by reference TRBV30 and TRBJ1-1, the full variable domain reads SQTIHQWPATLVQPVGSPLSLECTVEGTSNPNLYWYRQAAGRGLQLLFYSVGIGQISSEVPQNLSASRPQDRQFILSSKKLLLSDSGFYLCAWRFASTEAFFGQGTRLTVV.

Only a few counts were recorded for this clone. The V and J genes are TRBV7-2 and TRBJ1-1, with D tentatively TRBD1 (5 bases). Germline-derived CDR1 and CDR2 are SGHTA and FQGNSA. V dropped 5 bases and J dropped 1 base, with 14 bases sitting between them. The CDR3 length is 15 residues. The CDR3 sequence: CASSPGRGRNTEAFF. In DNA form, the CDR3 reads TGTGCCAGCAGCCCAGGGAGGGGCCGGAACACTGAAGCTTTCTTT.

The chain joins TRBV2 to TRBJ2-7; 7 bases fit TRBD1. The CDR3 runs 13 residues. The germline V gene has CDR1 SNHLY and CDR2 FYNNEI. J gave up 2 bases and V 6 bases, and 4 bases lay outside the gene matches. The CDR3: CASRAGTAYEQYF. The CDR3 region has the DNA TGTGCCAGCAGGGCCGGGACAGCCTACGAGCAGTACTTC.

The chain carries TRBV29-1 and TRBJ2-2, with 8 bases matching TRBD2. V dropped 2 bases and J dropped 4; count of bases not matched to a gene: 6. The germline gives CDR1 SQVTM, CDR2 ANQGSEA. The CDR3 runs to 15 residues. DNA for the CDR3: TGCAGCGTTGAAAGTCGCCTAGCGGGCACCGGGGAGCTGTTTTTT. This codes for CSVESRLAGTGELFF.

The V call is TRBV6-5, the J call TRBJ2-3, with D hard to call. This CDR3 has 12 amino acids. Germline V CDR1 and CDR2: MNHEY, SVGAGI. V shed 5 bases and J shed 9 bases, with 12 bases lying between them. This CDR3 is CASSIDRVTQYF. For the CDR3, the DNA is TGTGCCAGCAGTATTGATCGGGTCACGCAGTATTTT.

Regarding this clone: A read error may account for a junction end that differs from germline. The chain is built from TRBV29-1 and TRBJ1-4, with 7 positions matching TRBD1. CDR3 length: 8 amino acids. CDR1 is SQVTM and CDR2 is ANQGSEA in the germline V gene. As DNA, the CDR3 is TGCAGCGTTGAAGGGGGACAGTTT. This encodes CSVEGGQF.

V usage is TRBV6-1 and J usage is TRBJ1-2, with D perhaps TRBD1 (5 bases). The CDR3 sequence is 16 residues long. Germline V lookup: CDR1 MNHNS, CDR2 SASEGT. Deletions cut 0 bases from V and 8 bases from J, with 19 bases between. The chain's CDR3 is CASSEAHLQGFGGYTF. DNA of the CDR3: TGTGCCAGCAGTGAAGCCCACCTCCAGGGTTTTGGGGGCTACACCTTC.

The chain carries TRBV29-1 and TRBJ1-5, with D perhaps matching TRBD1 (5 bases). The germline V gene has CDR1 SQVTM and CDR2 ANQGSEA. The CDR3 loop spans 13 amino acids. V dropped 7 bases and J dropped 7 bases, with 17 bases sitting between them. CDR3 amino acids: CSARAAGGQPQHF. The CDR3 nucleotides read TGCAGCGCACGGGCGGCTGGGGGGCAGCCCCAGCATTTT.

This chain joins TRBV10-3 and TRBJ2-7; possible D gene TRBD2, 7 bases. Germline loops: CDR1 ENHRY, CDR2 SYGVKD. Trimming took 3 bases from V and 6 from J, leaving 15 bases between them. CDR3 length: 14 residues. The CDR3: CAISDGGLGVEQYF. The CDR3 region has the DNA TGTGCCATCAGTGACGGGGGGCTGGGAGTCGAGCAGTACTTC.

The chain carries TRBV27 and TRBJ2-7; 8 nucleotides line up with TRBD2. CDR3 length: 14 amino acids. Germline loops: CDR1 MNHEY, CDR2 SMNVEV (reference sequence). Germline trimming cut 2 bases from V and 2 bases from J; bases unmatched to any gene: 2. The CDR3 is CASSLREGPYEQYF. CDR3 coding DNA: TGTGCCAGCAGTTTACGGGAGGGACCCTACGAGCAGTACTTC.

The V call is TRBV5-1, the J call TRBJ2-7; 8 bases agree with TRBD2. CDR3 size: 16 residues. The germline V gene encodes CDR1 SGHRS and CDR2 YFSETQ. V was clipped by 0 bases and J by 1 base; unmatched bases: 6. The CDR3 spells CASSLAGGAASYEQYF. CDR3 nucleotide sequence: TGCGCCAGCAGCTTGGCGGGGGGGGCCGCTTCCTACGAGCAGTACTTC.

The rearrangement links TRBV14 to TRBJ2-2, with TRBD2 identical over 8 bases. The V and J ends lost 2 bases and 6 bases, in that order; junction bases with no gene match: 5. The CDR3 covers 15 residues. Germline V lookup: CDR1 SGHDN, CDR2 FVKESK. The CDR3 protein is CASSQTEGLAGELFF. CDR3 DNA sequence: TGTGCCAGCAGCCAAACTGAGGGACTAGCCGGGGAGCTGTTTTTT.

V gene TRBV4-2 combines with J gene TRBJ2-1, with D perhaps matching TRBD2 (5 bases). Trimming took 0 bases from V and 12 from J, leaving 21 bases between them. CDR3 length equals 16 residues. Germline V gives CDR1 LGHNA, CDR2 YNFKEQ. This chain's CDR3 is CASSQETPSPGMRQFF. CDR3 nucleotides: TGTGCCAGCAGCCAAGAGACCCCATCGCCCGGGATGAGGCAGTTCTTC.

The chain joins TRBV6-1 to TRBJ1-1; D gene uncertain. The CDR3 is 14 residues long. V lost 7 bases and J 1 base, leaving 13 bases between the germline ends. Germline V gene lookup returns CDR1 MNHNS and CDR2 SASEGT. In DNA, the CDR3 is TGTGCCAGCAAAGAAGAGGATGGGAACACTGAAGCTTTCTTT. It is translated as CASKEEDGNTEAFF.

The rearrangement links TRBV6-5 to TRBJ1-6; 7 nucleotides match TRBD1. The CDR3 is 15 residues long. The ends lost 4 bases at V and 8 bases at J; junction bases unmatched: 8. The germline V gene has CDR1 MNHEY and CDR2 SVGAGI. The CDR3 here is CASSFSRQGYSPLHF. The CDR3 DNA reads TGTGCCAGCAGTTTTTCCCGACAGGGATATTCACCCCTCCACTTT.

The CDR3 is CAISSAGGFSYEQYF. In DNA, the CDR3 is TGTGCCATCAGCTCAGCGGGAGGCTTTTCCTACGAGCAGTACTTC. V and J are TRBV10-3 and TRBJ2-7, with 9 bases aligning to TRBD2. Germline-derived CDR1 and CDR2 are ENHRY and SYGVKD. The CDR3 loop spans 15 amino acids. The ends lost 6 bases at V and 1 base at J; junction bases unmatched: 7.

This chain connects TRBV6-5 to TRBJ1-5, with 7 bases identical to TRBD1. This CDR3 contains 14 residues. V shed 5 bases and J 4 bases; nucleotides not matched to a gene: 5. Germline assignment: CDR1 MNHEY and CDR2 SVGAGI. This chain's CDR3 is CASSRDSTNQPQHF. CDR3 coding DNA: TGTGCCAGCAGTCGGGACAGCACAAATCAGCCCCAGCATTTT.

The chain employs TRBV9 and TRBJ1-6; no definite D call. Trimming removed 4 bases from V and 7 bases from J, with 6 bases in between. Germline V gene sequence: CDR1 SGDLS, CDR2 YYNGEE. The CDR3 is 12 residues long. In DNA form, the CDR3 reads TGTGCCAGCAGCCCCGGGAATTCACCCCTCCACTTT. It specifies CASSPGNSPLHF.

V is TRBV28 and J is TRBJ1-1; D is ambiguous. Germline lookup yields CDR1 MDHEN and CDR2 SYDVKM. The length of the CDR3 is 10 residues. V shed 7 bases and J shed 10 bases, with 10 bases lying between them. Here the CDR3 DNA reads TGTGCCAGCAATCCCCCCCGAGCTTTCTTT. Residues: CASNPPRAFF.

CDR3 in amino acids: CSVAQGFKNIQYF. CDR3 DNA sequence: TGCAGCGTCGCACAGGGATTTAAAAACATTCAGTACTTC. The chain joins TRBV29-1 to TRBJ2-4; possibly TRBD1 for D (6 bases). The CDR3 covers 13 residues. Trimming pared 6 bases from V and 4 bases from J, leaving 13 bases between. Germline CDR1 SQVTM, CDR2 ANQGSEA.

The CDR3 DNA sequence: TGTGCCTGGAACGAGCGGGGTAGCACAGATACGCAGTATTTT. Residues: CAWNERGSTDTQYF. The rearrangement links TRBV30 to TRBJ2-3, with TRBD2 matching over 7 bases. The trim removed 4 bases at V and 0 bases at J, leaving 4 bases unmatched. The CDR3 consists of 14 residues. Germline V gives CDR1 GTSNPN, CDR2 SVGIG (reference sequence).